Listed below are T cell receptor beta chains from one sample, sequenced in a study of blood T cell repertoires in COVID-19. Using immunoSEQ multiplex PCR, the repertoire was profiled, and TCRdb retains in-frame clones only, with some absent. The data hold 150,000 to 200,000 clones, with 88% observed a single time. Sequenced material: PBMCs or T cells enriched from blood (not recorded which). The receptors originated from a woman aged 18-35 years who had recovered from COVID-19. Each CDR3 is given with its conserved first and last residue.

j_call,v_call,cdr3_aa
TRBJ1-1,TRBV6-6,CASTEEGTEAFF
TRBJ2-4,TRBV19,CASSPGTRGAKNIQYF
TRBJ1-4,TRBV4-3,CASSRFVPGQGYEKLFF
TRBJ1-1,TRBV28,CASSTWGGVGTEAFF
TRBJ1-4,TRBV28,CASSSGTVFNEKLFF
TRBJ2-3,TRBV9,CASSIQQGTDTQYF
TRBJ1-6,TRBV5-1,CASSSDRVEGSPLHF
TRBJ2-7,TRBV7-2,CASSPSRTSGAYEQYF
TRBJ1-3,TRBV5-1,CASSVGEGTPGNTIYF
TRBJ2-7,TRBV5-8,CASSLRDTGSYEQYF
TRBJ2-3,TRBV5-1,CASSPRTSGDYTDTQYF
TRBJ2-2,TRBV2,CASTLNTGELFF
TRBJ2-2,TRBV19,CASSILRDHTGELFF
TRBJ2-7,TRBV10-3,CAIRIGLAESYEQYF
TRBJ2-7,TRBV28,CASSVKRELYEQYF
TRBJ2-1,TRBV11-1,CASSLAASGTYNEQFF
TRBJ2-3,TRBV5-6,CASSRGSAPDTQYF
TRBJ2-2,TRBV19,CASKEAGRLGELFF
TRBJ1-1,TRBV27,CASSFSPPVAGHTEAFF
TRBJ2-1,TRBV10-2,CASSVFLGNEQFF
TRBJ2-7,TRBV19,CASSPRTSGGTTYEQYF
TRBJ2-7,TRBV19,CATRPSSPYSSYEQYF
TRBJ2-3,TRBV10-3,CAISSMTGGTDTQYF
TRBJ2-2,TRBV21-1,CASSKKGQGGAGELFF